This record covers a single TCR beta chain. The antigen remains undetermined. These data belong to a study of cytomegalovirus exposure and HLA in healthy donors. V lost 2 bases, J lost 5 bases, and 10 bases stayed unmatched. This CDR3 comprises 16 residues. Germline V lookup: CDR1 MNHEY, CDR2 SMNVEV (reference sequence). Study outcomes and limitations: Most CMV-associated TCR beta chains appeared HLA-restricted in a later analysis. Solely CMV serostatus was available to characterize immune exposure.

In the PCR, 60 Vbeta and 13 Jbeta primers were used. Method: immunoSEQ multiplex PCR; TCRdb's copy keeps in-frame clones and lacks some. The table records approximately 150,000 clones, about 84% of them present only once. All donors participated as healthy donors of bone marrow. This TCR was sampled from a woman aged 18 to 35 in good health and CMV-seropositive. The V call is TRBV27, the J call TRBJ2-5, with 8 bases that match TRBD1. Sequencing used PBMCs. This CDR3 reads CASSLLGQGREETQYF. CDR3 nucleotide sequence: TGTGCCAGCAGTTTACTTGGACAGGGAAGGGAGGAGACCCAGTACTTC.